These 19 T cell receptor beta chains share one sample of origin, sequenced in a study of cytomegalovirus exposure and HLA in healthy donors. PCR involved 60 Vbeta and 13 Jbeta primers. TCRdb's copy holds only in-frame clones and misses some; the assay was immunoSEQ multiplex PCR. There are 100,000 to 150,000 clones in the sample; roughly three quarters occur only once, and roughly a tenth lies in the top ten. Material for sequencing was PBMCs. These receptors came from a man aged 25 to 40 in good health and CMV-seropositive.

The chain recombines TRBV5-4 with TRBJ1-2; D may be TRBD1 (5 bases). In germline, CDR1 is SGHNT, CDR2 YYREEE (reference sequence). Trimming pared 5 bases from V and 3 bases from J, leaving 14 bases between. This CDR3 has 14 amino acids. The CDR3 region has the DNA TGTGCCAGCAGATGGAGGGGAGGGGACTATGGCTACACCTTC. Protein sequence: CASRWRGGDYGYTF.

There are a few counts of this clone. The chain combines TRBV4-1 with TRBJ1-5; 8 nucleotides agree with TRBD1. With 4 bases clipped from V and 4 bases from J, the junction kept 6 bases outside the gene matches. The CDR3 covers 15 residues. Germline V gene sequence: CDR1 MGHRA, CDR2 YSYEKL. This CDR3 reads CASSLTDRGNQPQHF. For the CDR3, the DNA is TGCGCCAGCAGCCTTACCGACAGGGGTAATCAGCCCCAGCATTTT.

This rearrangement joins TRBV29-1 to TRBJ2-2, with D tentatively TRBD2 (5 bases). V lost 7 bases and J 1 base, leaving 10 bases between the germline ends. Germline V gives CDR1 SQVTM, CDR2 ANQGSEA. The CDR3 is 13 residues long. This CDR3 is CSGRVGNTGELFF. The CDR3 bases are TGCAGCGGGCGGGTCGGGAACACCGGGGAGCTGTTTTTT.

The chain has TRBV27 and TRBJ2-7; TRBD2 aligns across 9 bases. This CDR3 region has 17 residues. Looked up from germline, CDR1 is MNHEY and CDR2 is SMNVEV (reference sequence). With V trimmed by 3 bases and J by 4 bases, 13 bases remained unmatched. The CDR3 sequence is CASSFGLAGTVGYEQYF. In DNA form, the CDR3 reads TGTGCCAGCAGTTTTGGGCTAGCGGGGACCGTCGGGTACGAGCAGTACTTC.

Only one count was recorded for this clone. V usage is TRBV4-3 and J usage is TRBJ2-3; tentatively, D is TRBD2 (7 bases). Trimming left V 2 bases short and J 3 bases short, with 18 bases between. The CDR3 contains 17 residues. Germline-derived CDR1 and CDR2 are LGHNA and YSLEER. This CDR3 reads CASSQSRGGRATDTQYF. As DNA, the CDR3 is TGCGCCAGCAGCCAATCCCGAGGGGGGAGGGCGACAGATACGCAGTATTTT.

The J gene is TRBJ2-2, the V gene TRBV7-2; 7 nucleotides match TRBD2. Per germline, CDR1 SGHTA and CDR2 FQGNSA. The trim removed 2 bases at V and 5 bases at J, leaving 14 bases unmatched. The CDR3 has 18 residues. The CDR3 sequence: CASSLRIGGGPETGELFF. Here the CDR3 DNA reads TGTGCCAGCAGCTTAAGAATCGGGGGAGGGCCGGAAACCGGGGAGCTGTTTTTT.

The chain carries TRBV11-2 and TRBJ1-2; D is uncertain. CDR3 size: 17 residues. Deletions cut 2 bases from V and 1 base from J, with 17 bases between. Germline V gene data show CDR1 as SGHAT and CDR2 as FQNNGV. The CDR3 here is CASSLNWKAGDNYGYTF. CDR3 coding DNA: TGTGCCAGCAGCTTAAATTGGAAGGCAGGTGATAACTATGGCTACACCTTC.

This clone was recorded only once. The V and J genes are TRBV27 and TRBJ2-7, with TRBD1 identical over 8 bases. The germline V gene has CDR1 MNHEY and CDR2 SMNVEV (reference sequence). Trimming at V came to 3 bases and at J to 3 bases, leaving 4 bases not matched to a gene. The CDR3 spans 14 residues. The CDR3: CASSFLQGGYEQYF. Here the CDR3 DNA reads TGTGCCAGCAGTTTTCTACAGGGGGGCTACGAGCAGTACTTC.

The chain couples TRBV1 to TRBJ2-5; the table assigns TRBD2, which was not confirmed against the DNA. TRBV1 is a pseudogene locus. CDR3 size: 18 residues. The CDR3 nucleotides are TGCACCAGCAGCCAAGGTAAAGGGACTAGCGGGAATCAAGAGACCCAGTACTTC. Encoded protein: CTSSQGKGTSGNQETQYF.

This clone has only one observation. The CDR3, as DNA: TGTGCCAGCAGCTTAGACGGTAGCGGGAGAGATGAGCAGTTCTTC. The encoded protein is CASSLDGSGRDEQFF. V and J are TRBV11-2 and TRBJ2-1; TRBD2 matches 9 bases. CDR3 length: 15 amino acids. Germline values: CDR1 SGHAT, CDR2 FQNNGV. The V segment lost 0 bases and the J segment 8 bases; nucleotides outside the gene matches: 5.

The chain joins TRBV6-5 to TRBJ2-7, with no clear D. The CDR3 loop spans 13 amino acids. Germline CDR1 is MNHEY and CDR2 is SVGAGI. V lost 6 bases, J lost 2 bases, and 11 bases lay in between. CDR3 sequence reads: CASSPLGPYEQYF. The CDR3, as DNA: TGTGCCAGCAGCCCTCTTGGGCCCTACGAGCAGTACTTC.

This clone was recorded once. The rearrangement uses TRBV9 and TRBJ1-3, with 8 bases aligning to TRBD1. Germline V gene sequence: CDR1 SGDLS, CDR2 YYNGEE. The CDR3 extends over 13 amino acids. V dropped 4 bases and J dropped 11; count of bases not matched to a gene: 8. CDR3 bases: TGTGCCAGCAGCTATGGACAGGGTTCGGCCATATATTTT. Its translation is CASSYGQGSAIYF.

This clone was seen a few times. The chain combines TRBV5-8 with TRBJ2-5; the D gene is possibly TRBD2 (5 bases). CDR1 and CDR2 (germline): SGHTS, YDEGEE. Trimming stripped 0 bases from V and 2 bases from J, with 11 bases between. This CDR3 comprises 15 residues. Written as DNA, the CDR3 is TGTGCCAGCAGCTTGGGAGGGTATCCTCAAGAGACCCAGTACTTC. This encodes CASSLGGYPQETQYF. The full variable domain, rest sourced from reference TRBV5-8 and TRBJ2-5, is EAGVTQSPTHLIKTRGQQATLRCSPISGHTSVYWYQQALGLGLQFLLWYDEGEERNRGNFPPRFSGRQFPNYSSELNVNALELEDSALYLCASSLGGYPQETQYFGPGTRLLVL.

The gene calls are TRBV9 and TRBJ1-2, with D possibly TRBD1 on 5 matching bases. Trimming pared 0 bases from V and 4 bases from J, leaving 13 bases between. Looked up from germline, CDR1 is SGDLS and CDR2 is YYNGEE. The CDR3 has 15 residues. The CDR3 coding sequence is TGTGCCAGCAGCGTAGGTCCGGGGGTTGTCTATGGCTACACCTTC. Translating it yields CASSVGPGVVYGYTF.

The chain links TRBV7-9 to TRBJ2-5, with 10 bases matching TRBD2. The CDR3 spans 15 residues. Unmatched junction bases numbered 4, after V lost 5 bases and J lost 1 base. Germline loops: CDR1 SEHNR, CDR2 FQNEAQ (reference sequence). The CDR3 nucleotides are TGTGCCAGCAGCCCTTGGACTAGCGGCCAAGAGACCCAGTACTTC. Encoded protein: CASSPWTSGQETQYF.

The rearrangement uses TRBV6-6 and TRBJ2-4, with TRBD2 as a possible D gene (5 bases). The ends were cut back, 6 bases at V and 6 bases at J, with 9 bases in the middle. The CDR3 consists of 12 residues. Germline V gene data show CDR1 as MNHNY and CDR2 as SVGAGI (reference sequence). The CDR3 DNA reads as TGTGCCAGCAGCACGAGCGGAAACATTCAGTACTTC. Translating it yields CASSTSGNIQYF.

The rearrangement joins TRBV6-1 to TRBJ1-1, with D possibly TRBD1 on 6 matching bases. V lost 6 bases to trimming and J lost 6 bases, with 20 bases between them. The germline V gene encodes CDR1 MNHNS and CDR2 SASEGT. This CDR3 has 15 amino acids. The chain's CDR3 is CASSLRTQGGPEAFF. The CDR3 coding sequence is TGTGCCAGCAGCTTGAGAACACAGGGTGGCCCTGAAGCTTTCTTT.

This chain links TRBV27 with TRBJ2-3; 7 nucleotides agree with TRBD2. CDR1 and CDR2 (germline): MNHEY, SMNVEV (reference sequence). Losses at the gene ends were 5 bases for V and 5 bases for J; bases not matched to a gene: 10. This CDR3 comprises 15 residues. This chain's CDR3 is CASSPSPGRQDTQYF. In nucleotides, the CDR3 is TGTGCCAGCAGTCCCTCCCCCGGGAGGCAAGATACGCAGTATTTT.

The chain joins TRBV30 to TRBJ1-2; D might be TRBD1 (5 bases). V was clipped by 4 bases and J by 4 bases, with 19 bases between them. Germline-derived CDR1 and CDR2 are GTSNPN and SVGIG (reference sequence). The CDR3 covers 15 residues. The CDR3 sequence is CAWTPRQQPSYGYTF. CDR3 bases: TGTGCCTGGACCCCCAGACAGCAACCTTCCTATGGCTACACCTTC.